Included here is one T cell receptor beta chain sequence, with context. Its antigen is unidentified. Germline CDR1 MNHEY, CDR2 SVGAGI. J gave up 5 bases and V 0 bases, and 6 bases lay outside the gene matches. This CDR3 has 15 residues. These data come from a study of siplizumab effects on memory and regulatory T cells. General observations from the study: With siplizumab, Treg-derived clones averaged around 69% of mappable alloreactive CD4+ clones, versus roughly 27% in controls. Most alloreactive clones went unmapped to unstimulated subsets; only a minor fraction mapped. Naive T cells, seemingly more diverse than memory cells, seemed major alloresponse contributors. Whether the proliferating Tregs (from siplizumab cultures) were suppressive was not confirmed.

Method: immunoSEQ multiplex PCR; TCRdb's copy keeps in-frame clones and lacks some. The sample lists around 95,000 clones; approximately 91% were seen once. Sample: CD4+ T cells sorted from blood. The chain is built from TRBV6-5 and TRBJ1-2; TRBD1 agrees at 7 bases. This clonotype was obtained from a human donor in good health. The CDR3 bases are TGTGCCAGCAGTTACTCGAGGGGGCGCGAATATGGCTACACCTTC. Residues: CASSYSRGREYGYTF.